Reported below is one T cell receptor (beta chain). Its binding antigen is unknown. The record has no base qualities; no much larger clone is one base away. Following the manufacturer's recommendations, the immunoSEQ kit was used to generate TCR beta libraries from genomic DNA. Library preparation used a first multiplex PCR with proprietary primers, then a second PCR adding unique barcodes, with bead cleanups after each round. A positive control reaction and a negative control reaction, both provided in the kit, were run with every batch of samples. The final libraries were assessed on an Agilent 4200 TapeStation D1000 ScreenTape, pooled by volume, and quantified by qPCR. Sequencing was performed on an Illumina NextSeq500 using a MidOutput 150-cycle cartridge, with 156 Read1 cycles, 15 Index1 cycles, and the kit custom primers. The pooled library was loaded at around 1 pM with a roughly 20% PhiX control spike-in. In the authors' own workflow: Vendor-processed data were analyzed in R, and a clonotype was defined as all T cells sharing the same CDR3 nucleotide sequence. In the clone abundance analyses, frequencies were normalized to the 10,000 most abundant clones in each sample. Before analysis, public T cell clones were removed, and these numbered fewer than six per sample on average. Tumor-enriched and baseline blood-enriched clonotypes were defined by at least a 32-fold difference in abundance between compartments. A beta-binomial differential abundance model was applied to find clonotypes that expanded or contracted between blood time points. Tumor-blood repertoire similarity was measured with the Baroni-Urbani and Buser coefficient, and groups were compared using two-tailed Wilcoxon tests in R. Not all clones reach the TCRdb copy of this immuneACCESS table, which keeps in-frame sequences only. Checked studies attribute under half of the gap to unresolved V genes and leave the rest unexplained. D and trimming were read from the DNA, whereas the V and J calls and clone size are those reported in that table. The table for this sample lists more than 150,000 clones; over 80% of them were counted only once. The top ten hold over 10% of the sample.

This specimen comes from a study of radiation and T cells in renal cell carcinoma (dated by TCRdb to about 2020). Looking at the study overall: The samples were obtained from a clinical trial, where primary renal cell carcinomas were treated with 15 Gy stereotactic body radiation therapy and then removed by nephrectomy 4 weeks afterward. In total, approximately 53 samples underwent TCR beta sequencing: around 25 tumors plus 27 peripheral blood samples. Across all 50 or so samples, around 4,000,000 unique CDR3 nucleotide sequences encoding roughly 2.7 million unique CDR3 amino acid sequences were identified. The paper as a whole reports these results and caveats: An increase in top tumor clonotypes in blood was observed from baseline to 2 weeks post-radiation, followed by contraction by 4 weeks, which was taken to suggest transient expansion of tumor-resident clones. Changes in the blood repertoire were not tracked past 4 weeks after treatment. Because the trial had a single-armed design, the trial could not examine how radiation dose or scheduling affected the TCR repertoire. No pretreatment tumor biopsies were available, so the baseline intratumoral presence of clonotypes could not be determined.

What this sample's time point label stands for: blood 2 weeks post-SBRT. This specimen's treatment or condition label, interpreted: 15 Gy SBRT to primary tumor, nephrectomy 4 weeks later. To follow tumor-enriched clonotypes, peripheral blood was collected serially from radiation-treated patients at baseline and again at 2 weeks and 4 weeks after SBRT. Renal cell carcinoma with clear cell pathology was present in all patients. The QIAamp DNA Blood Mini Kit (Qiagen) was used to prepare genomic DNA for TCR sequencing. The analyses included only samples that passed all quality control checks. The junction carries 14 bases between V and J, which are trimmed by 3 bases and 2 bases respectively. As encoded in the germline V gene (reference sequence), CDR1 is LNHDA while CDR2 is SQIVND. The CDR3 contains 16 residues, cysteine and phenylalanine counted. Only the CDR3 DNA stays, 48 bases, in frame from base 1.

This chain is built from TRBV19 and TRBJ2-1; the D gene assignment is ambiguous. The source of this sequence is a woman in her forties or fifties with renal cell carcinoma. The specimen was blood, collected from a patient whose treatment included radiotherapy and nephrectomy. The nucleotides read TGTGCCAGTAGTATCCCTGGTGAGAACCCCTACAATGAGCAGTTCTTC. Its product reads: CASSIPGENPYNEQFF.